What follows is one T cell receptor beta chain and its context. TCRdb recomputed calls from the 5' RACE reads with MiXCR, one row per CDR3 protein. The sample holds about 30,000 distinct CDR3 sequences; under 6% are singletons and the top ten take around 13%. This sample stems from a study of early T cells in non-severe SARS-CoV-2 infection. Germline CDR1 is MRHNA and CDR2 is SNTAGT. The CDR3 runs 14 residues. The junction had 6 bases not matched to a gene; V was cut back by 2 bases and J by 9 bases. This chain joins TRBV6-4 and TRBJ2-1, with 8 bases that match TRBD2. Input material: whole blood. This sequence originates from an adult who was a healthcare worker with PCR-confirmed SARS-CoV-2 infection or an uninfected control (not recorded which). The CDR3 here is CASSDRGGNSEQFF. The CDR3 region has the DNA TGTGCCAGCAGTGACCGGGGGGGAAATAGTGAGCAGTTCTTC.